Sequencing of this T cell receptor (beta chain) was carried out in a study of T cells in tumors and immune-related adverse events (dated by TCRdb to the early 2020s). The label giving this sample's treatment or condition can be read as: nivolumab (PD-1 blockade) given before sampling. The DNeasy Blood and Tissue Kit was used to extract DNA from formalin-fixed paraffin-embedded specimens. This clone appeared a single time. Its recognized antigen is unknown. No per-base quality is available; no much larger clone lies one base away. The TCR beta locus was amplified and sequenced using the immunoSEQ assay, from which bulk TCR Vbeta CDR3 data were obtained. In the authors' own workflow: Non-productive CDR3s, sequences shorter than 7 amino acids, and those not starting with C or ending with F/W were excluded. Only specimens with at least 1000 reads were analysed, and clonotypes were defined at the amino acid level. To compute clonality, Pielou's evenness was subtracted from 1. Library sizes were equalized by abundance-weighted random subsampling with replacement, which was repeated 100 times so that 95% confidence intervals could be reported. Repertoire overlap was quantified with the Morisita overlap index, and the top 40 clones per specimen were checked for overlap with the irAE. The table was pulled from immuneACCESS by TCRdb, which kept in-frame rearrangements only. Such tables lose some clones; where checked, under half of the loss comes from unresolved V genes, and the rest has no known cause. The V and J calls and clone size were taken over from that table, and D and trimming were inferred from the DNA. The sample yields a few thousand clones; roughly two thirds were counted once. Less than 7.5% of the sample is held by the ten biggest clonotypes.

The sequence came from a female donor with metastatic renal cell carcinoma. The sample here was gut tissue, taken from a patient treated with anti-PD-1 therapy.

Here is the DNA: TGTGCCAGCAGTGGGGGAATTAGTACTTCTGGGGCCAACGTCCTGACTTTC. Translation gives CASSGGISTSGANVLTF. Recombination connected TRBV27 to TRBJ2-6; the D region may be TRBD1 or TRBD2, each matching 5 bases equally. In the germline V gene (reference sequence), CDR1 corresponds to MNHEY and CDR2 to SMNVEV. V and J lose 5 bases and 1 base, and a span of 15 bases separates them. The CDR3 numbers 17 residues from cysteine through phenylalanine. Of all the DNA, just the CDR3 is kept, 51 bases in frame from base 1.